The 20 T cell receptor beta chains listed next were all sequenced from one sample in a study of T cells in Graves' hyperthyroidism and ophthalmopathy. The TCR beta CDR3 regions underwent amplification using RNA transcripts as the source. With the HTBI primer set, the TCR CDR3 went through a first round of RT-PCR. TCRdb reanalysed the multiplex PCR reads using MiXCR and keeps one entry per CDR3 protein. The table has around 700,000 distinct CDR3 sequences, 35% seen once; the top ten hold about a third. Sequencing was performed on blood. The receptors here all came from a woman in her 40s with Graves' hyperthyroidism.

This clonotype was counted at least ten times. The chain is built from TRBV7-2 and TRBJ2-7; 14 nucleotides align to TRBD2. J lost 0 bases, V lost 4 bases, and 5 bases had no gene match. The CDR3 contains 17 residues. Per the germline V gene, CDR1 is SGHTA and CDR2 is FQGNSA. This CDR3 is CASSWTSGGKSSYEQYF. CDR3 DNA: TGTGCCAGCAGCTGGACTAGCGGGGGGAAAAGCTCCTACGAGCAGTACTTC.

Details on this clonotype: A junction boundary mismatches the germline segment, possibly from a read error. The chain carries TRBV10-3 and TRBJ2-7, with a tentative D call TRBD1 (6 bases). The germline V gene has CDR1 ENHRY and CDR2 SYGVKD. This CDR3 spans 15 amino acids. The chain's CDR3 is CASSFPGAGSYEQYF. CDR3 DNA: TGTGCCAGCAGTTTCCCAGGGGCTGGCTCCTACGAGCAGTACTTC.

This clonotype occurred many times. The V gene is TRBV9, the J gene TRBJ1-1; D gene unclear. Germline values: CDR1 SGDLS, CDR2 YYNGEE. Trimming cost V 4 bases and J 4 bases, with 14 bases left between them. The CDR3 has 14 residues. Written as DNA, the CDR3 is TGTGCCAGCAGCTTCGAGGGATCGGCCACTGAAGCTTTCTTT. Protein sequence: CASSFEGSATEAFF.

Many counts were recorded for this clonotype. The rearrangement links TRBV25-1 to TRBJ2-5; 9 bases are shared with TRBD2. The CDR3 spans 16 residues. CDR1 is MGHDK and CDR2 is SYGVNS in the germline V gene. Germline trimming cut 5 bases from V and 5 bases from J; bases unmatched to any gene: 12. CDR3 nucleotide sequence: TGTGCCAGCAGTTCCGGGACTAGCTCGGGCTCGGAGACCCAGTACTTC. This translates into CASSSGTSSGSETQYF.

V usage is TRBV6-6 and J usage is TRBJ2-2; tentatively, D is TRBD2 (7 bases). With 5 bases removed from V and 4 bases from J, the gap between germline ends came to 20 bases. The CDR3 extends over 17 amino acids. Germline V gene data show CDR1 as MNHNY and CDR2 as SVGAGI (reference sequence). This CDR3 reads CASSPFGAGALTGELFF. The CDR3 coding sequence is TGTGCCAGCAGTCCTTTTGGCGCGGGGGCCCTCACCGGGGAGCTGTTTTTT.

A note on this clonotype: The junction does not match germline at one end; this may be a read error. The genes are TRBV7-3 and TRBJ1-2; 7 bases match TRBD1. The CDR3 loop spans 17 amino acids. The V gene's germline CDR1 is SGHTA and CDR2 FQGTGA. The CDR3 is CASSLIGTDRTNYGYTF. The CDR3 coding sequence is TGTGCCAGCAGCCTCATAGGGACAGACAGAACTAACTACGGCTACACCTTC. Looking up the rest from reference TRBV7-3 and TRBJ1-2 gives the full variable domain: GAGVSQTPSNKVTEKGKYVELRCDPISGHTALYWYRQSLGQGPEFLIYFQGTGAADDSGLPNDRFFAVRPEGSVSTLKIQRTERGDSAVYLCASSLIGTDRTNYGYTFGSGTRLTVV.

The chain employs TRBV5-1 and TRBJ2-5, with a possible D match to TRBD1 (5 bases). This CDR3 comprises 17 residues. V dropped 2 bases and J dropped 1 base, with 18 bases sitting between them. CDR1 SGHRS and CDR2 YFSETQ come from the germline V gene. CDR3 in DNA: TGCGCCAGCAGCTTAAATTTTGATGCGCAGGGCCAAGAGACCCAGTACTTC. Translation gives CASSLNFDAQGQETQYF.

This clonotype appeared many times. The CDR3 is CASSVDRGHSGANVLTF. The CDR3 nucleotides read TGTGCCAGCAGTGTCGACAGGGGGCACTCTGGGGCCAACGTCCTGACTTTC. This chain joins TRBV25-1 and TRBJ2-6, with 10 bases matching TRBD1. CDR1 and CDR2 from the germline V gene are MGHDK and SYGVNS. CDR3 length: 17 residues. V shed 4 bases and J 0 bases; nucleotides not matched to a gene: 3.

This clonotype was found a few times. The chain carries TRBV5-6 and TRBJ1-1, with D unresolved. The V end lost 6 bases, the J end lost 11 bases, and 20 bases lay between the germline ends. The germline V gene has CDR1 SGHDT and CDR2 YYEEEE. The CDR3 extends over 13 amino acids. The CDR3 sequence is CASTNSRVGRAFF. CDR3 DNA sequence: TGTGCCAGCACCAACTCCCGGGTCGGTCGGGCTTTCTTT.

This clonotype has more than one count but fewer than ten. The junction departs from germline at one end; a sequencing error may be responsible. This sequence joins TRBV4-3 and TRBJ1-4, with no clear D. Germline assignment: CDR1 LGHNA and CDR2 YSLEER. This CDR3 has 13 amino acids. The CDR3 protein is CASSLGRSEKLLF. The CDR3 DNA is TGCGCCAGCAGCTTAGGGAGAAGTGAAAAACTGCTTTTT.

This chain links TRBV9 with TRBJ2-2; the D gene is possibly TRBD1 (5 bases). Trimming shortened V by 2 bases and J by 1 base, and 12 bases separated the two germline ends. This CDR3 is 16 amino acids long. Germline lookup yields CDR1 SGDLS and CDR2 YYNGEE. CDR3 DNA sequence: TGTGCCAGCAGCGTTAAGTGGGGCCTGAACACCGGGGAGCTGTTTTTT. This sequence encodes CASSVKWGLNTGELFF.

V gene TRBV9 combines with J gene TRBJ1-1; 7 bases line up with TRBD1. The CDR3 extends over 16 amino acids. With 3 bases clipped from V and 0 bases from J, the junction kept 8 bases outside the gene matches. CDR1 and CDR2 from the germline V gene are SGDLS and YYNGEE. The chain's CDR3 is CASSGGQGGLNTEAFF. The CDR3 region has the DNA TGTGCCAGCAGCGGAGGGCAGGGGGGACTGAACACTGAAGCTTTCTTT. Filled out from reference TRBV9 and TRBJ1-1, the complete variable domain reads DSGVTQTPKHLITATGQRVTLRCSPRSGDLSVYWYQQSLDQGLQFLIQYYNGEERAKGNILERFSAQQFPDLHSELNLSSLELGDSALYFCASSGGQGGLNTEAFFGQGTRLTVV.

J is TRBJ2-2 and V is TRBV9; a possible D gene is TRBD1 (7 bases). Trimming pared 2 bases from V and 4 bases from J, leaving 12 bases between. This CDR3 comprises 15 residues. The V gene's germline CDR1 is SGDLS and CDR2 YYNGEE. The CDR3 protein is CASSVRGERTGELFF. The CDR3 bases are TGTGCCAGCAGCGTCAGGGGGGAGCGCACCGGGGAGCTGTTTTTT.

This clonotype appeared a few times. A read error may be the cause here, since a much bigger clone is one base away. The gene calls are TRBV7-9 and TRBJ1-1; no clear D. Germline-derived CDR1 and CDR2 are SEHNR and FQNEAQ (reference sequence). The CDR3 loop spans 10 amino acids. Trimming cost V 5 bases and J 4 bases, with 2 bases left between them. The CDR3 is CASSITEAFF. The CDR3, as DNA: TGTGCCAGCAGCATCACTGAAGCTTTCTTT.

Only one count was recorded for this clonotype. The chain links TRBV10-1 to TRBJ1-2; a weak D match, TRBD1 (5 bases). Trimming stripped 3 bases from V and 7 bases from J, with 12 bases between. Germline-derived CDR1 and CDR2 are WNHNN and SYGVQD (reference sequence). CDR3 length: 13 residues. This chain's CDR3 is CASSDPTVTGYTF. As DNA, the CDR3 is TGCGCCAGCAGTGACCCGACAGTAACTGGCTACACCTTC.

In its sample, this clonotype was seen many times. The chain combines TRBV24-1 with TRBJ1-1; 8 nucleotides match TRBD1. Germline-derived CDR1 and CDR2 are KGHDR and SFDVKD. The CDR3 spans 15 residues. V gave up 4 bases and J gave up 5 bases; unmatched junction bases: 8. The CDR3 bases are TGTGCCACCAGTGACGGACAGGGTGGGAAAACTGAAGCTTTCTTT. Translating gives CATSDGQGGKTEAFF.

V is TRBV18 and J is TRBJ1-1; TRBD1 is a possible D gene (5 bases). Germline CDR1 and CDR2: KGHSH and LQKENI. The V end lost 4 bases, the J end lost 1 base, and 13 bases lay between the germline ends. The CDR3 is 15 amino acids. CDR3 coding DNA: TGTGCCAGCTCACGATCACTTAGGGGGAACACTGAAGCTTTCTTT. It yields the protein CASSRSLRGNTEAFF.

This clonotype came up a few times. The V call is TRBV7-6, the J call TRBJ2-3; 10 nucleotides match TRBD2. The germline V gene encodes CDR1 SGHVS and CDR2 FNYEAQ. The CDR3 length is 16 residues. V lost 5 bases to trimming and J lost 3 bases; unmatched junction nucleotides: 8. The CDR3 protein is CASSPRLAGVTDTQYF. The CDR3 nucleotides are TGTGCCAGCAGCCCCCGGCTAGCGGGGGTTACAGATACGCAGTATTTT.

Only a few counts were recorded for this clonotype. The chain has TRBV28 and TRBJ1-3; D not resolved. The CDR3 is 14 amino acids. V was cut by 4 bases and J by 2 bases, with 9 bases left in between. CDR1 and CDR2 (germline): MDHEN, SYDVKM. CDR3 in amino acids: CASSSRLAGNTIYF. The CDR3 nucleotides are TGTGCCAGCAGTTCTAGACTGGCTGGAAACACCATATATTTT.

At least ten counts were recorded for this clonotype. The J gene is TRBJ1-2, the V gene TRBV10-1; D is unresolved. Trimming took 1 base from V and 4 from J, leaving 16 bases between them. The CDR3 sequence is 16 residues long. Germline-derived CDR1 and CDR2 are WNHNN and SYGVQD (reference sequence). For the CDR3, the DNA is TGCGCCAGCAGTGAGTTCGACCCACCGATGCTCTATGGCTACACCTTC. This sequence encodes CASSEFDPPMLYGYTF.